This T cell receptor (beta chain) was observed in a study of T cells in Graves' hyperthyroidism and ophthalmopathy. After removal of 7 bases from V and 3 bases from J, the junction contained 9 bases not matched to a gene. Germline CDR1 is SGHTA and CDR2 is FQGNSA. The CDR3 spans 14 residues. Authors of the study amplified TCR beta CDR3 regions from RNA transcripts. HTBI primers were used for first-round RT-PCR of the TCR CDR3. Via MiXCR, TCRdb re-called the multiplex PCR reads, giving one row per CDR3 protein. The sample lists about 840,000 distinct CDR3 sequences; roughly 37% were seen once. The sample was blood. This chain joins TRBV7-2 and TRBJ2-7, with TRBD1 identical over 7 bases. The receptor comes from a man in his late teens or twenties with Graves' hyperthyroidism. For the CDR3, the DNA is TGTGCCAGCACCCGCAGGGACAGCCGCTACGAGCAGTACTTC. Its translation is CASTRRDSRYEQYF.